The 8 T cell receptor beta chains below all came from one sample that was sequenced in a study of technical replicates of blood from a few donors (dated 2017 in TCRdb). Libraries were made using the immunoSEQ multiplex PCR assay. TCRdb's version of the immuneACCESS table is confined to in-frame rearrangements and falls short of the full clone set. An unresolved V gene accounts for under half of the shortfall where checked; the remainder is of unknown origin. The sample table lists approximately 87,000 clones, roughly 94% of them with a count of one. The biggest ten clones account for roughly 0.26% of the sample. The specimen sequenced was T cells isolated from PBMCs. The receptors stem from a human donor in good health.

This clone appeared once. The rearrangement links TRBV6-1 to TRBJ2-3; D is perhaps TRBD1 (6 bases). The CDR3 has 13 residues. In germline, CDR1 is MNHNS, CDR2 SASEGT. The V gene lost 2 bases and the J gene lost 8 bases, with 11 bases spanning the gap. The CDR3 sequence: CASSEPGAITQYF. The CDR3 nucleotides are TGTGCCAGCAGTGAACCAGGGGCGATTACGCAGTATTTT.

This clone appeared a single time. V gene TRBV28 combines with J gene TRBJ2-3; D is perhaps TRBD2 (6 bases). Germline V CDR1 and CDR2: MDHEN, SYDVKM. CDR3 size: 14 residues. The germline V and J ends were trimmed by 5 bases and 4 bases, with 13 bases remaining between them. CDR3 sequence: CASSRGLRADTQYF. For the CDR3, the DNA is TGTGCCAGCAGTCGGGGACTTAGGGCAGATACGCAGTATTTT. Supplemented by reference TRBV28 and TRBJ2-3, the full variable domain reads DVKVTQSSRYLVKRTGEKVFLECVQDMDHENMFWYRQDPGLGLRLIYFSYDVKMKEKGDIPEGYSVSREKKERFSLILESASTNQTSMYLCASSRGLRADTQYFGPGTRLTVL.

The chain carries TRBV6-4 and TRBJ2-3; the D gene is possibly TRBD2 (5 bases). The CDR3 consists of 15 residues. The ends were cut back, 6 bases at V and 6 bases at J, with 19 bases in the middle. Germline V lookup: CDR1 MRHNA, CDR2 SNTAGT. The CDR3 DNA is TGTGCCAGCAGCCTACTAAGCGGCGCGGCGGATACGCAGTATTTT. Its translation: CASSLLSGAADTQYF.

The gene calls are TRBV19 and TRBJ1-5, with 7 bases identical to TRBD1. CDR3 length equals 14 residues. V shed 5 bases, J shed 7 bases, and the junction held 8 bases outside the gene matches. In germline, CDR1 is LNHDA, CDR2 SQIVND (reference sequence). CDR3 sequence: CASSPRQGGQPQHF. In DNA form, the CDR3 reads TGTGCCAGTAGTCCCCGACAGGGCGGCCAGCCCCAGCATTTT.

The V gene is TRBV6-5, the J gene TRBJ2-7; D unclear. The length of the CDR3 is 13 residues. CDR1 is MNHEY, CDR2 SVGAGI, per germline. V was pared by 6 bases and J by 0 bases, with 9 bases between. The CDR3 is CASRPGGSYEQYF. The DNA for the CDR3 is TGTGCCAGCAGACCAGGTGGCTCCTACGAGCAGTACTTC.

V usage is TRBV18 and J usage is TRBJ1-4, with D possibly being TRBD1 (5 bases). Germline V CDR1 and CDR2: KGHSH, LQKENI. Trimming pared 2 bases from V and 8 bases from J, leaving 12 bases between. The CDR3 is 14 amino acids. CDR3 sequence (DNA): TGTGCCAGCTCACCAAGGGGAAATGAGGAAAAACTGTTTTTT. Encoded protein: CASSPRGNEEKLFF.

J is TRBJ1-3 and V is TRBV29-1; D gene ambiguous. The CDR3 is 10 amino acids. Trimming pared 4 bases from V and 8 bases from J, leaving 6 bases between. The germline CDR1 and CDR2 sequences are SQVTM and ANQGSEA. CDR3 sequence reads: CSVGQDTIYF. The CDR3 DNA reads as TGCAGCGTTGGACAAGACACCATATATTTT.

The V and J genes are TRBV5-1 and TRBJ2-3; 8 bases are shared with TRBD2. After removal of 4 bases from V and 1 base from J, the junction contained 8 bases not matched to a gene. The CDR3 totals 16 residues. Germline V gene sequence: CDR1 SGHRS, CDR2 YFSETQ. CDR3: CASSAGLADRTDTQYF. The CDR3 nucleotides are TGCGCCAGCAGCGCCGGACTAGCAGATCGCACAGATACGCAGTATTTT.